This T cell receptor beta chain was obtained from a study of T-cell memory formation after mild COVID-19. Study-level background: In these data, TCR clusters were largely donor specific. Regarding the study as a whole: While clones contracting from day 15 to 85 were balanced between CD4 and CD8, later expanders leaned CD4+.

The V gene lost 2 bases and the J gene lost 0 bases, with 17 bases spanning the gap. Looked up from germline, CDR1 is MNHEY and CDR2 is SMNVEV (reference sequence). The CDR3 length is 18 residues. As concerns this clonotype: Its matching antigen is unknown.

Sample barcodes and UMIs were carried by the TCR alpha and TCR beta cDNA libraries that 5'RACE generated with constant-segment primers. MiXCR was run by TCRdb on the 5' RACE reads, yielding one entry per CDR3 protein. The data contain roughly 610,000 distinct CDR3 sequences, 17% of them seen just once; the ten biggest clones take up 8.1%. This chain uses TRBV27 with TRBJ2-1; D might be TRBD1 or TRBD2, each matching 5 bases. Sequencing was done on a sample of PBMCs or a T cell subset sorted from them (not recorded which). The sequence derives from an adult woman who had mild COVID-19 (a few samples of this study predate the infection). Cell type and time point are not known. Here the CDR3 DNA reads TGTGCCAGCAGTTTAGGACACGGGACGGCCTCCTCCTACAATGAGCAGTTCTTC. The encoded protein is CASSLGHGTASSYNEQFF.